This T cell receptor (beta chain) was documented in a study of siplizumab effects on memory and regulatory T cells. In regard to this clone: The antigen remains undetermined.

The ends lost 3 bases at V and 8 bases at J; junction bases unmatched: 7. In germline, CDR1 is SGHNT, CDR2 YYREEE (reference sequence). CDR3 length: 13 amino acids. Clones were sequenced by immunoSEQ multiplex PCR, and TCRdb holds only the in-frame ones, with some missing. Counted here are 100,000 or so clones, 90% to 95% occurring once; the ten biggest clones make up 0.65% to 0.8%. Overall study results and limits: Confirmatory evidence of suppressive function in proliferating siplizumab-culture Tregs was not obtained. In the presence of siplizumab, alloreactive sequences traceable to unstimulated CD4+ memory cells were significantly reduced. Naive T cells seemed more diverse than memory cells; they also seemed major alloresponse contributors.

Sequencing was performed on Tregs sorted from blood. The TCR sequence derives from a human donor in good health. This chain links TRBV5-4 with TRBJ1-2; 7 nucleotides agree with TRBD1. Written as DNA, the CDR3 is TGTGCCAGCAGCTCACCGGGGACAGTCGGCTACACCTTC. Translating it yields CASSSPGTVGYTF.